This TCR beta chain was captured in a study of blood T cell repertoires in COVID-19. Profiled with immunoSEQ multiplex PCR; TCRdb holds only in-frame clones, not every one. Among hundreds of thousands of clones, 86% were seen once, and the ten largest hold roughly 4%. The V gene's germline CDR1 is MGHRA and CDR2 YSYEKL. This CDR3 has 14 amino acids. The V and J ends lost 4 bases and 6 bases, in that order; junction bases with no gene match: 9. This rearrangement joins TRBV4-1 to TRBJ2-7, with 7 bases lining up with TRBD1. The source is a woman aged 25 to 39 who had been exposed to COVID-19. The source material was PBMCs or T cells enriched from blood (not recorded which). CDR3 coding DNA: TGCGCCAGCAGCCTACAGGGGTTATGGGGCGAGCAGTACTTC. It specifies CASSLQGLWGEQYF.